The text below deals with one T cell receptor (beta chain). No antigen is known for it. The length of the CDR3 is 14 residues. Looked up from germline, CDR1 is MNHEY and CDR2 is SVGAGI. The data originate from a study of monozygotic twins with inflammatory bowel disease. Study results and limitations: People with IBD had fewer clonotypes in common with others than healthy twins did, especially with disease activity.

Eight cDNA synthesis reactions were run for every sample. Each UMI, carrying a 6-nucleotide sample barcode, came from template switching. TCRdb re-called the 5' RACE reads; one entry per CDR3 protein, DNA not given. The table lists approximately 160,000 distinct CDR3 sequences. Blood, approximately 2.3 ml, was drawn per donor. The chain carries TRBV6-5 and TRBJ2-5; as DNA is missing, the TRBD1 call by TCRdb cannot be tested. Sequencing input: blood. This clonotype was obtained from a human donor with ulcerative colitis or Crohn's disease, or a healthy co-twin of an affected twin (not recorded which). This chain's CDR3 is CASSYRGQGETQYF.